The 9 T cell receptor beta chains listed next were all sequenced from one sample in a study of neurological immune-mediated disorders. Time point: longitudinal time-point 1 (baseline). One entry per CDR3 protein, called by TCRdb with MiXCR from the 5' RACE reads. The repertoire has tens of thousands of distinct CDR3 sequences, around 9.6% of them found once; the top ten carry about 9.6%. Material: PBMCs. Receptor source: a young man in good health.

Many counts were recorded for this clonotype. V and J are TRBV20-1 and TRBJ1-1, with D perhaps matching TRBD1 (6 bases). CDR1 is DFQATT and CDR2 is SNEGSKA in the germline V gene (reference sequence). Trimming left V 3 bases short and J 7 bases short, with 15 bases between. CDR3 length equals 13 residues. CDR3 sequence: CSARAPGGLEAFF. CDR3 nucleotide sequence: TGCAGTGCTAGGGCCCCGGGGGGGCTTGAAGCTTTCTTT.

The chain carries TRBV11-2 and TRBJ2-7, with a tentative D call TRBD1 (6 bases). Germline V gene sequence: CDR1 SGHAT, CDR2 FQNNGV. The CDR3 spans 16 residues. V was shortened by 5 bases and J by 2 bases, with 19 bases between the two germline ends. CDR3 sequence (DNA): TGTGCCAGCAGCCCAATAAGTCGACAGGAAACCTACGAGCAGTACTTC. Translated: CASSPISRQETYEQYF. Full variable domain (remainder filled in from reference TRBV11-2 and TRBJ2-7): EAGVAQSPRYKIIEKRQSVAFWCNPISGHATLYWYQQILGQGPKLLIQFQNNGVVDDSQLPKDRFSAERLKGVDSTLKIQPAKLEDSAVYLCASSPISRQETYEQYFGPGTRLTVT.

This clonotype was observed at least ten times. CDR3: CASSSSEGGELFF. For the CDR3, the DNA is TGCGCCAGCAGCAGCTCAGAGGGCGGGGAGCTGTTTTTT. The rearrangement uses TRBV5-1 and TRBJ2-2, with D maybe TRBD2 (5 bases). The germline V and J ends were trimmed by 4 bases and 7 bases, with 11 bases remaining between them. This CDR3 contains 13 residues. Per germline, CDR1 SGHRS and CDR2 YFSETQ.

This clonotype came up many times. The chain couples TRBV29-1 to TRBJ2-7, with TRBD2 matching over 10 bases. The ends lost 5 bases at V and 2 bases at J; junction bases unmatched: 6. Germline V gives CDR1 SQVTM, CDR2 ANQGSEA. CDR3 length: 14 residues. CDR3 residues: CSVSSGSLPYEQYF. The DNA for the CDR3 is TGCAGCGTTTCTAGCGGGAGTCTTCCCTACGAGCAGTACTTC.

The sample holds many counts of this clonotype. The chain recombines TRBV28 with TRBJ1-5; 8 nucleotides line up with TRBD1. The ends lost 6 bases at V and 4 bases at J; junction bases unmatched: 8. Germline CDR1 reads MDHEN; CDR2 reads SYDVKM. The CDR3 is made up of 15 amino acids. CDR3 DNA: TGTGCCAGCAGACCGGACAGGGAAGTGAATCAGCCCCAGCATTTT. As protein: CASRPDREVNQPQHF.

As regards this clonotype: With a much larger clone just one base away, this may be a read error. CDR3 bases: TGTGCCAGCAGTTTCGTCGGGGGGGTAGACTATGAAGCTTTCTTT. Translating it yields CASSFVGGVDYEAFF. The chain is built from TRBV12-3 or TRBV12-4 and TRBJ1-1; D might be TRBD1 (5 bases). The CDR3 loop spans 15 amino acids. The V end lost 3 bases, the J end lost 7 bases, and 18 bases lay between the germline ends.

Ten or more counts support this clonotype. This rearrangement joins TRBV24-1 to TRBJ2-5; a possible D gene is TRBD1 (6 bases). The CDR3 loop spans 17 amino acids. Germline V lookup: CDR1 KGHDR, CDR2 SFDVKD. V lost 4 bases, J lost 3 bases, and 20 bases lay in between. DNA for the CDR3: TGTGCCACCAGTGACCCAGACCCCCGACAGGTAGAAGAGACCCAGTACTTC. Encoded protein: CATSDPDPRQVEETQYF.

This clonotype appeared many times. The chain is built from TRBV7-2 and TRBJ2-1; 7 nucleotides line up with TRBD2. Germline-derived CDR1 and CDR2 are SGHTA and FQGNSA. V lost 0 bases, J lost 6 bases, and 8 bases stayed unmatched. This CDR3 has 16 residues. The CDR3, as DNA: TGTGCCAGCAGCTTAGCGCGAGCGGGAAGGGGCAATGAGCAGTTCTTC. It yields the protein CASSLARAGRGNEQFF.

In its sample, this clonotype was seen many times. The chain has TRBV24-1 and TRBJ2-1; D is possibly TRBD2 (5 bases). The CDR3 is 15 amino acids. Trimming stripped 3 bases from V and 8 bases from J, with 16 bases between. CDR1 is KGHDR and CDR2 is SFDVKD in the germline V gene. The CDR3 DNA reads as TGTGCCACCAGTGATACCGCTCCGAGGGCCGATGAGCAGTTCTTC. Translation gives CATSDTAPRADEQFF.